This T cell receptor (beta chain) was recovered during a study of PD-L1 blockade in urothelial cancer. Study overall: Patients had undergone 0 to 3 prior chemotherapy regimens. Blood samples had a median of 141,255 T cells. Study-wide findings and caveats: Lower than median blood TCR clonality before treatment predicted better survival.

Concerning this clone itself: Its matching antigen is unknown.

The germline V and J ends were trimmed by 3 bases and 8 bases, with 16 bases remaining between them. The CDR3 sequence is 15 residues long. Per germline, CDR1 LNHDA and CDR2 SQIVND (reference sequence). Time point defined: pretreatment peripheral blood. Every patient provided from 1 to 8 samples, collected pretreatment and on-treatment. Profiling relied on immunoSEQ multiplex PCR, and the TCRdb table lists in-frame clones only, not all of them. This table has tens of thousands of clones, roughly 90% appearing once. This chain joins TRBV19 and TRBJ1-4; a weak D match, TRBD1 (5 bases). Sequencing was performed on PBMCs, taken around atezolizumab (anti-PD-L1) treatment. This clonotype originated in a man in his 70s with urothelial cancer. The CDR3 loop is CASSIGGAILEKLFF. The CDR3 DNA reads TGTGCCAGTAGTATCGGAGGGGCGATCTTGGAAAAACTGTTTTTT.